This TCR beta chain was observed in a study of T cell responses to AZD1222 COVID-19 vaccine (dated by TCRdb to 2020 to 2022). For context, the study as a whole: Because spike-specific TCR depth and breadth did not differ between the two schedules, AZD1222 recipients who got a second dose at roughly 4 weeks were pooled with those who got a second dose at roughly 12 weeks. A total of around 240 trial participants underwent TCR sequencing, of whom some 210 received two doses of AZD1222 and 26 received two doses of the MenACWY control vaccine. Trial participants were enrolled into age subgroups of 18-55, 56-69 and 70-plus years, which contained about 150, 28 and 57 TCR-sequenced participants, respectively.

In light of the paper, this sample's time point label describes: baseline before first vaccination. Vaccinee samples were obtained from the UK trials COV001 and COV002, which included a single-blind randomized controlled phase 2/3 trial of AZD1222 (ChAdOx1 nCoV-19) in healthy adults. For TCRbeta chain sequencing, PBMC samples were collected from trial participants at day 0 and at day 28 after the second dose. A remark on this clone: Its antigen target is currently unknown. No base-level quality is on record; no much larger clone is a single base apart.

Study-wide findings and limitations: A significant rise in spike-specific TCR breadth and depth was observed after two AZD1222 doses relative to day 0 and relative to MenACWY recipients. Epitopes outside the regions mutated in the B.1.351 and B.1.1.7 variants were reportedly recognized by nearly half of the unique spike-specific TCRs. Participants were mostly white British and included more females than males, and it was suggested by the authors that clonal diversity may have been underestimated. Vaccine-associated CD4 TCRs spanned the whole spike protein, with dominant responses in regions 160-218 and 743-854. Conclusions about previously exposed vaccinees are limited, since just six or seven AZD1222 recipients were seropositive for SARS-CoV-2 at baseline. In the small 56-69-year group, the increase in depth fell short of significance, most likely because of low power. No day 14 peak-response samples were available, so repertoires were characterized only after the peak T cell response.

Cut back by 0 bases and 10 bases, the V and J ends lie 9 bases apart. Looking up the germline V gene yields CDR1 MGHRA and CDR2 YSYEKL. There are 12 amino acids in the CDR3, from cysteine to phenylalanine inclusive. The only DNA kept is the CDR3, 36 bases in frame from the first base. The CDR3 regions of human TCRbeta chains were subjected to immunosequencing. From the authors' description of their analysis: Repertoire TCRs were checked for matches against a reference library of SARS-CoV-2-specific TCRs that had been generated using the MIRA antigen-specificity platform. Breadth was defined as the fraction of unique TCRs that were SARS-CoV-2-associated. Depth was defined as the fraction of total T cells that were SARS-CoV-2-associated. Using the MIRA data, each spike-specific TCR was mapped to the spike region that the TCR reacts to and placed in a CD4 or CD8 class. Log10-transformed breadth and depth values were compared by one-way ANOVA with Sidak's multiple comparisons tests. In TCRdb, the immuneACCESS table is reduced to in-frame sequences with V and J assigned. These tables do not hold every clone; where another copy was compared, an unresolved V gene accounts for under half, and the others remain unexplained. V and J calls and clone size are as listed in that table; D and trimming were resolved from the DNA. This sample is represented by 95,000 to 150,000 clones; around nine tenths of them were singletons. The ten largest make up under 35% of the sample.

Rearrangement joined TRBV4-1 to TRBJ1-1; a tentative D match to TRBD1 spans 5 bases. The receptor comes from an adult in good health. The starting material was peripheral blood, obtained on day 0 of AZD1222 vaccination. CDR3 sequence: CASSQEVGGAFF. The nucleotides are TGCGCCAGCAGCCAAGAAGTCGGGGGAGCTTTCTTT.